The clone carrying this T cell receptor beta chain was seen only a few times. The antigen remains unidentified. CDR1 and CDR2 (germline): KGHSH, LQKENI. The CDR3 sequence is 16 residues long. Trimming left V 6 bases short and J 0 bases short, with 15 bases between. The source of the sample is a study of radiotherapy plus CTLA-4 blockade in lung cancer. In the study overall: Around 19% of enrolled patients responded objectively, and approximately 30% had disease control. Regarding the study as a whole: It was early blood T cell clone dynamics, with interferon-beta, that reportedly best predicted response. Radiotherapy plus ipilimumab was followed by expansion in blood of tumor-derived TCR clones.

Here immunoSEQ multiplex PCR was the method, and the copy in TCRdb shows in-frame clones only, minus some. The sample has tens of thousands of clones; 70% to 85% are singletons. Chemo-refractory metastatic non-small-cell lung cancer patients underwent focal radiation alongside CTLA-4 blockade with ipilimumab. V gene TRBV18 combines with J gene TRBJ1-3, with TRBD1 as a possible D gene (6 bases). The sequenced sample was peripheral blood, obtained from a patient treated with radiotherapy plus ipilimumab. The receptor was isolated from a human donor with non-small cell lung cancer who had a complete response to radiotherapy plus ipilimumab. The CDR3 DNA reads TGTGCCAGCTCCCCAAACAGGGTCAGCTCTGGAAACACCATATATTTT. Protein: CASSPNRVSSGNTIYF.